Described below is a single TCR beta chain sequence and its context. Donors had no recently reported acute infections or vaccinations and were HIV-negative. The CDR3 is made up of 16 amino acids. The V gene end was trimmed by 0 bases and the J gene end by 10 bases; junction bases not matched to a gene: 12. CDR1 and CDR2 (germline): LNHNV, YYDKDF (reference sequence). Using immunoSEQ multiplex PCR, the repertoire was profiled, and TCRdb retains in-frame clones only, with some absent. The sample carries approximately 2.1 million clones, 80% to 95% recorded once. The source of the sample is a study of shared clonotypes between healthy human individuals.

This sequence was found in a man aged 18 to 30 in good health. Some clones in this sample may be carry-over from other donors' samples. The sequencing input was naive CD4+ T cells from PBMCs. Stated subset: CD45RA+ positively selected. This chain connects TRBV15 to TRBJ1-1; 9 bases align to TRBD1. CDR3 loop: CATSREGQGRMFGAFF. CDR3 DNA: TGTGCCACCAGCAGAGAAGGACAGGGGCGCATGTTTGGAGCTTTCTTT.